These T cell receptor beta chains were read from a single sample in a study of identical twins. TCRdb reprocessed the 5' RACE reads via MiXCR and lists one record per CDR3 protein. The sample includes a few hundred thousand distinct CDR3 sequences, approximately 10% of them seen just once. The sample was memory T cells sorted from blood. These receptors came from a man aged 50 to 60 in good health. Both conserved end residues are part of each CDR3.

V: TRBV14; J: TRBJ2-3; CDR3: CASSPRGDTDTQYF
V: TRBV7-9; J: TRBJ2-3; CDR3: CASSWGAGRTGGTQYF
V: TRBV20-1; J: TRBJ2-1; CDR3: CSATGTLRNNEQFF
V: TRBV5-4; J: TRBJ1-2; CDR3: CASSRPGQGFDGYTF
V: TRBV5-1; J: TRBJ1-4; CDR3: CASSLTGTGGEKLFF
V: TRBV9; J: TRBJ1-5; CDR3: CASSAEGPLAAQPQHF
V: TRBV7-8; J: TRBJ2-1; CDR3: CASSIDRGGPNEQFF
V: TRBV11-2; J: TRBJ2-3; CDR3: CASSRDGGNTDTQYF
V: TRBV6-1; J: TRBJ1-5; CDR3: CASRDRNGGGQPQHF
V: TRBV7-2; J: TRBJ2-7; CDR3: CASSLDGREPAKYF
V: TRBV4-1; J: TRBJ2-7; CDR3: CASSGQGGYEQYF
V: TRBV19; J: TRBJ2-1; CDR3: CASGVGGSYNEQFF
V: TRBV4-3; J: TRBJ1-2; CDR3: CASSQGGGQAYGYTF
V: TRBV7-9; J: TRBJ2-5; CDR3: CASSFGFGPQETQYF
V: TRBV6-2/TRBV6-3; J: TRBJ2-1; CDR3: CASRQTGWDNEQFF
V: TRBV7-9; J: TRBJ2-7; CDR3: CASSLRTLVDEQYF
V: TRBV21-1; J: TRBJ2-1; CDR3: CASSSRDRAPYNEQFF
V: TRBV1; J: TRBJ2-2; CDR3: CTSSGLAGGTNTGELFF
V: TRBV28; J: TRBJ2-5; CDR3: CASYLAGGGAQYF
V: TRBV19; J: TRBJ2-1; CDR3: CASQGLLAGVDEQFF
V: TRBV7-2; J: TRBJ2-3; CDR3: CASSPVGGRSPDTQYF
V: TRBV7-9; J: TRBJ2-7; CDR3: CASSLEPSGSYYEQYF
V: TRBV20-1; J: TRBJ2-1; CDR3: CRGLAGGSEQFF
V: TRBV18; J: TRBJ2-5; CDR3: CASSPIPGEETQYF
V: TRBV7-6; J: TRBJ2-1; CDR3: CASSLEGGGLAGIAYEQFF
V: TRBV5-1; J: TRBJ2-2; CDR3: CASDATGTGGIGELFF
V: TRBV11-2; J: TRBJ2-7; CDR3: CASNTGTGSYEQSF
V: TRBV27; J: TRBJ1-2; CDR3: CASSYGQGYGYTF
V: TRBV20-1; J: TRBJ2-3; CDR3: CSAGGPGWRVPDTQYF
V: TRBV6-2/TRBV6-3; J: TRBJ2-1; CDR3: CASSHPRGRHNEQFF
V: TRBV6-5; J: TRBJ1-6; CDR3: CASSYSSRSRGPLHF
V: TRBV7-9; J: TRBJ2-1; CDR3: CASSQTRESEQFF
V: TRBV7-2; J: TRBJ2-7; CDR3: CASSLAGHSYEQYF
V: TRBV20-1; J: TRBJ2-5; CDR3: CSARLPSARGRETQYF
V: TRBV4-1; J: TRBJ1-6; CDR3: CASSQDRRMPRSYNSPLHF
V: TRBV5-1; J: TRBJ1-2; CDR3: CASSLGVVTGNGYTF
V: TRBV6-5; J: TRBJ2-1; CDR3: CASSYSTSGGGDNEQFF
V: TRBV10-3; J: TRBJ2-3; CDR3: CAISENGQVTDTQYF
V: TRBV4-1; J: TRBJ2-3; CDR3: CASSQALAVTDTQYF
V: TRBV28; J: TRBJ1-2; CDR3: CASSFSNRVGGYTF
V: TRBV4-3; J: TRBJ1-6; CDR3: CASSQDRQDNSPLHF
V: TRBV6-2/TRBV6-3; J: TRBJ2-7; CDR3: CASGTEGHEQYF
V: TRBV14; J: TRBJ2-5; CDR3: CASSWTSGSILETQYF
V: TRBV7-2; J: TRBJ1-5; CDR3: CASSPQSQTNQPQHF
V: TRBV7-2; J: TRBJ1-1; CDR3: CASSPPVLMNTEAFF
V: TRBV7-9; J: TRBJ2-1; CDR3: CASSGSGNSYNEQFF
V: TRBV5-6; J: TRBJ1-5; CDR3: CASSPGAVVFSNQPQHF
V: TRBV12-3/TRBV12-4; J: TRBJ2-2; CDR3: CASRRDTGELFF
V: TRBV24-1; J: TRBJ1-5; CDR3: CATSDFGQPQHF
V: TRBV15; J: TRBJ2-1; CDR3: CATSRAGTGYGEQFF
V: TRBV7-8; J: TRBJ2-5; CDR3: CASSSGHSIQETQYF
V: TRBV4-3; J: TRBJ1-4; CDR3: CASSQATGGGEKLFF
V: TRBV6-5; J: TRBJ2-7; CDR3: CASNLGTSYEQYF
V: TRBV12-3/TRBV12-4; J: TRBJ2-1; CDR3: CASSLQGRNEQFF
V: TRBV13; J: TRBJ2-7; CDR3: CASSFMDRLTGNEQYF
V: TRBV7-6; J: TRBJ2-7; CDR3: CASSHTFRPYEQYF
V: TRBV28; J: TRBJ2-7; CDR3: CASSLLGALYEQYF
V: TRBV12-3/TRBV12-4; J: TRBJ1-4; CDR3: CASSFLNEKLFF
V: TRBV5-1; J: TRBJ1-2; CDR3: CASSLDGRNYNYGYTF
V: TRBV28; J: TRBJ2-7; CDR3: CASSFELAGLSYEQYF